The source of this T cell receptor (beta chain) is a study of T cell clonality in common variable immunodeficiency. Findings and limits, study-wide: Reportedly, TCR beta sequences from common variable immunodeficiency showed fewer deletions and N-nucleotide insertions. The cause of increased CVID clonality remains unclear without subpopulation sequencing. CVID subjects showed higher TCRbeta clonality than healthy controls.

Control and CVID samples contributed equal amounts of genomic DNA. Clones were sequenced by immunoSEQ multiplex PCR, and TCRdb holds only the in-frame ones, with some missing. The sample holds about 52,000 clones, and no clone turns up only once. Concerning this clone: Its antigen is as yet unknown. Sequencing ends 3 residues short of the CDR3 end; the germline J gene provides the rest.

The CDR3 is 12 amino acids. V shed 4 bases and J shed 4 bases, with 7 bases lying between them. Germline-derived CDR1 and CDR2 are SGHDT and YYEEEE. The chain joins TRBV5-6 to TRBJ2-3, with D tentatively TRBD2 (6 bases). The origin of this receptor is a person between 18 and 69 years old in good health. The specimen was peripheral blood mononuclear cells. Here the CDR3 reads CASSPGADTQYF. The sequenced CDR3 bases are TGTGCCAGCAGCCCGGGGGCAGATACG.